The clone carrying this T cell receptor (beta chain) was detected many times. TCRdb independently ran MiXCR on the 5' RACE reads; one entry per CDR3 protein. Here the sample spans around 310,000 distinct CDR3 sequences, 8.5% to 9% being singletons. V lost 5 bases and J lost 3, with 11 bases in between. CDR3 size: 14 residues. The germline V gene encodes CDR1 SGHRS and CDR2 YFSETQ. The data derive from a study of T cells after yellow fever vaccination. This TCR came from a man younger than 35 who received the YFV17D yellow fever vaccine. Sequencing used PBMCs, obtained on the day of the first yellow fever vaccination. The chain recombines TRBV5-1 with TRBJ2-2; TRBD1 might be the D (5 bases). The CDR3 DNA reads as TGCGCCAGCAGGATGATAGGGGACACCGGGGAGCTGTTTTTT. Its protein product is CASRMIGDTGELFF. The full variable domain, its missing parts supplied by reference TRBV5-1 and TRBJ2-2, is KAGVTQTPRYLIKTRGQQVTLSCSPISGHRSVSWYQQTPGQGLQFLFEYFSETQRNKGNFPGRFSGRQFSNSRSEMNVSTLELGDSALYLCASRMIGDTGELFFGEGSRLTVL.